This entry lists 28 T cell receptor beta chains sequenced from one sample in a study of regulatory T cells in long-lasting Graves disease. iRepertoire HTBI primers and Arm-PCR of CDR3 regions built TCR beta libraries. Using its own MiXCR run on the multiplex PCR reads, TCRdb lists one record per CDR3 protein. The profile shows hundreds of thousands of distinct CDR3 sequences, approximately 15% of them singletons. Time point specified: newly diagnosed GD, antithyroid drugs for less than 3 months. RNA isolated from PBMCs was used to make the TCR library. The same data also contributed to another study, on T cells in Graves' hyperthyroidism and ophthalmopathy.

Sequencing used peripheral blood mononuclear cells (PBMCs), obtained at new diagnosis, from a patient treated with antithyroid drugs. Receptors originate from a woman between 25 and 40 years old with Graves disease.

This clonotype was picked up many times. This chain joins TRBV27 and TRBJ2-1; tentative D call: TRBD2 (6 bases). The V end lost 5 bases, the J end lost 2 bases, and 10 bases lay between the germline ends. CDR3 size: 14 residues. Germline values: CDR1 MNHEY, CDR2 SMNVEV (reference sequence). The CDR3 reads CASSAAGPYNEQFF. The CDR3, as DNA: TGTGCCAGCAGTGCCGCGGGGCCCTACAATGAGCAGTTCTTC.

Only a few counts were recorded for this clonotype. This sequence may be a read error, since a much larger clone differs from it by one base. The genes are TRBV6-2 or TRBV6-3 and TRBJ2-7; D assignment may be TRBD1 or TRBD2 (5 bases each). The V end lost 7 bases, the J end lost 1 base, and 14 bases lay between the germline ends. Germline CDR1 is MNHEY and CDR2 is SVGEGT. The CDR3 runs 14 residues. The CDR3 DNA follows: TGTGCCAGCAACCCCCGGGACCCTTCCTACGAGCAGTACTTC. It encodes CASNPRDPSYEQYF.

This clonotype was found a few times. A far larger clone is one nucleotide away, so this likely arose from a read error. The gene calls are TRBV7-8 and TRBJ1-5; no clear D. The CDR3 spans 12 residues. Trimming removed 2 bases from V and 5 bases from J, with 4 bases in between. CDR1 is SGHVS, CDR2 FQNEAQ, per germline. For the CDR3, the DNA is TGTGCCAGCAGCTTACCCGATCAGCCCCAGCATTTT. It translates to CASSLPDQPQHF.

The rearrangement uses TRBV10-3 and TRBJ1-2, with a weak D call TRBD1 (5 bases). Germline CDR1 reads ENHRY; CDR2 reads SYGVKD. The CDR3 loop spans 15 amino acids. Trimming stripped 0 bases from V and 2 bases from J, with 10 bases between. This CDR3 is CAISESQGLNYGYTF. DNA for the CDR3: TGTGCCATCAGTGAGTCCCAGGGTTTGAACTATGGCTACACCTTC.

To note about this clonotype: A much bigger clone sits one base away, suggesting this may be a read error. The conserved closing phenylalanine or tryptophan is absent in this CDR3, likely reflecting a read error. V gene TRBV28 combines with J gene TRBJ2-1; D is perhaps TRBD1 (5 bases). Trimming cost V 6 bases and J 1 base, with 10 bases left between them. The germline gives CDR1 MDHEN, CDR2 SYDVKM. CDR3 size: 14 residues. CDR3: CASRDNLSYNEQFS. The CDR3 DNA reads TGTGCCAGCAGGGACAATCTTTCCTACAATGAGCAGTTCTCC.

This clonotype was picked up a small number of times. The V gene is TRBV19, the J gene TRBJ1-1; 7 nucleotides line up with TRBD1. After removal of 10 bases from V and 0 bases from J, the junction contained 17 bases not matched to a gene. Looked up from germline, CDR1 is LNHDA and CDR2 is SQIVND (reference sequence). This CDR3 contains 17 residues. The CDR3 loop is CANRRDSLVVMNTEAFF. DNA of the CDR3: TGTGCCAATAGGCGGGACAGCCTAGTCGTTATGAACACTGAAGCTTTCTTT.

In the case of this clonotype: Since the CDR3 does not end with the conserved phenylalanine or tryptophan, this likely comes from a read error. The CDR3 protein is CASSPSTNEKLFL. Here the CDR3 DNA reads TGTGCCAGCTCACCATCAACTAATGAAAAACTGTTTCTT. The V and J genes are TRBV18 and TRBJ1-4; D unresolved. The germline V and J ends were trimmed by 2 bases and 0 bases, with 1 base remaining between them. Looked up from germline, CDR1 is KGHSH and CDR2 is LQKENI. This CDR3 is 13 amino acids long.

This clonotype was seen many times. The chain recombines TRBV28 with TRBJ2-5; no reliable D call. CDR3 length: 14 amino acids. Germline V gene data show CDR1 as MDHEN and CDR2 as SYDVKM. The V end lost 2 bases, the J end lost 2 bases, and 9 bases lay between the germline ends. CDR3 in amino acids: CASSLDAPQETQYF. In nucleotides, the CDR3 is TGTGCCAGCAGTTTAGATGCGCCTCAAGAGACCCAGTACTTC. The full variable domain, its missing parts supplied by reference TRBV28 and TRBJ2-5, is DVKVTQSSRYLVKRTGEKVFLECVQDMDHENMFWYRQDPGLGLRLIYFSYDVKMKEKGDIPEGYSVSREKKERFSLILESASTNQTSMYLCASSLDAPQETQYFGPGTRLLVL.

This clonotype was recorded many times. This chain connects TRBV18 to TRBJ2-7; 8 bases are shared with TRBD1. The CDR3 extends over 15 amino acids. V lost 3 bases, J lost 5 bases, and 9 bases stayed unmatched. CDR1 is KGHSH and CDR2 is LQKENI in the germline V gene. The DNA for the CDR3 is TGTGCCAGCTCACCGAGGCAGGGGGCATTTAACGAGCAGTACTTC. As protein: CASSPRQGAFNEQYF.

The chain joins TRBV20-1 to TRBJ2-7; tentative D call: TRBD2 (6 bases). The CDR3 has 14 residues. The V and J ends lost 5 bases and 0 bases respectively, with 14 bases between them. The germline gives CDR1 DFQATT, CDR2 SNEGSKA (reference sequence). The CDR3 nucleotides are TGCAGTGCTTATCGGCGGGGAGCCTCCTACGAGCAGTACTTC. It is translated as CSAYRRGASYEQYF.

The chain couples TRBV7-2 to TRBJ2-1, with 7 bases matching TRBD1. The CDR3 runs 14 residues. With 2 bases clipped from V and 5 bases from J, the junction kept 3 bases outside the gene matches. Germline-derived CDR1 and CDR2 are SGHTA and FQGNSA. CDR3 in amino acids: CASSLRQGNNEQFF. CDR3 nucleotide sequence: TGTGCCAGCAGCTTAAGACAGGGTAACAATGAGCAGTTCTTC.

The sample holds many counts of this clonotype. The chain combines TRBV6-2 or TRBV6-3 with TRBJ2-7, with 10 bases identical to TRBD1. CDR1 MNHEY and CDR2 SVGEGT come from the germline V gene. J gave up 5 bases and V 8 bases, and 9 bases lay outside the gene matches. This CDR3 spans 14 amino acids. The CDR3 region is CASGPGQGPDEQYF. CDR3 bases: TGTGCCAGCGGACCGGGACAGGGGCCTGACGAGCAGTACTTC.

This clonotype was observed at least ten times. The chain is built from TRBV28 and TRBJ1-2; the D is unclear. Germline CDR1 reads MDHEN; CDR2 reads SYDVKM. Trimming cost V 3 bases and J 0 bases, with 8 bases left between them. The CDR3 is 14 residues long. Written as DNA, the CDR3 is TGTGCCAGCAGTTTTTTTCAGCCTAACTATGGCTACACCTTC. It codes for CASSFFQPNYGYTF.

This clonotype was seen only a few times. The chain uses TRBV4-1 and TRBJ2-7, with 8 bases lining up with TRBD2. J lost 3 bases, V lost 4 bases, and 5 bases had no gene match. The germline V gene has CDR1 MGHRA and CDR2 YSYEKL. The CDR3 is 14 amino acids. CDR3 region: CASSLLSGDYEQYF. The CDR3 region has the DNA TGCGCCAGCAGCCTGCTTAGCGGGGACTACGAGCAGTACTTC.

This clonotype was seen only a few times. The V call is TRBV7-2, the J call TRBJ2-6; weak D call: TRBD1 (6 bases). The V gene lost 2 bases and the J gene lost 0 bases, with 14 bases spanning the gap. The germline gives CDR1 SGHTA, CDR2 FQGNSA. This CDR3 comprises 18 residues. The CDR3 DNA is TGTGCCAGCAGCTTAAGACAGGCCCGGAGCTCTGGGGCCAACGTCCTGACTTTC. As protein: CASSLRQARSSGANVLTF.

This clonotype was picked up many times. The rearrangement joins TRBV7-9 to TRBJ1-1; D is ambiguous. Trimming pared 7 bases from V and 4 bases from J, leaving 10 bases between. CDR1 is SEHNR and CDR2 is FQNEAQ in the germline V gene (reference sequence). The CDR3 runs to 12 residues. CDR3 in DNA: TGTGCCAGCACCCTCGGCGGCACTGAAGCTTTCTTT. Its translation: CASTLGGTEAFF.

This clonotype was picked up many times. This chain joins TRBV7-2 and TRBJ2-5, with 8 bases lining up with TRBD2. The CDR3 totals 14 residues. From germline, CDR1 is SGHTA and CDR2 FQGNSA. J gave up 4 bases and V 3 bases, and 4 bases lay outside the gene matches. As DNA, the CDR3 is TGTGCCAGCAGCTTGGAGCGGGAGTTAGAGACCCAGTACTTC. This gives the protein CASSLERELETQYF.

This clonotype appeared a few times. The rearrangement uses TRBV4-1 and TRBJ2-7; TRBD2 aligns across 7 bases. Germline V gene sequence: CDR1 MGHRA, CDR2 YSYEKL. This CDR3 has 17 amino acids. V was clipped by 0 bases and J by 6 bases; unmatched bases: 14. The chain's CDR3 is CASSQDMGVGRGGEQYF. The CDR3 DNA sequence: TGCGCCAGCAGCCAAGATATGGGGGTTGGGCGCGGGGGCGAGCAGTACTTC.

This clonotype was seen many times. The chain joins TRBV20-1 to TRBJ1-1, with 9 bases matching TRBD1. V gave up 6 bases and J gave up 7 bases; unmatched junction bases: 9. CDR1 is DFQATT and CDR2 is SNEGSKA in the germline V gene (reference sequence). The length of the CDR3 is 13 residues. CDR3 in DNA: TGCAGTGCGCGCCGGGACAGGGTTAATGAAGCTTTCTTT. The encoded protein is CSARRDRVNEAFF.

In its sample, this clonotype was seen a few times. The chain has TRBV20-1 and TRBJ2-1; 10 bases are a match to TRBD2. The ends lost 6 bases at V and 3 bases at J; junction bases unmatched: 5. There are 14 residues in the CDR3. Germline CDR1 and CDR2: DFQATT and SNEGSKA (reference sequence). The CDR3 spells CSATKREGYNEQFF. The CDR3 DNA reads TGCAGTGCCACCAAGCGGGAGGGCTACAATGAGCAGTTCTTC.

This clonotype was counted at least ten times. V is TRBV12-3 or TRBV12-4 and J is TRBJ1-1; the D gene is possibly TRBD1 (6 bases). This CDR3 has 12 residues. Trimming stripped 5 bases from V and 6 bases from J, with 10 bases between. CDR3 in amino acids: CASSRTAAEAFF. The CDR3 bases are TGTGCCAGCAGTAGGACAGCTGCTGAAGCTTTCTTT.

This clonotype was observed at least ten times. The chain is built from TRBV6-1 and TRBJ1-5; possibly TRBD1 for D (5 bases). The CDR3 sequence is 14 residues long. CDR1 and CDR2 from the germline V gene are MNHNS and SASEGT. Deletions cut 6 bases from V and 0 bases from J, with 9 bases between. This CDR3 is CASSGTFSNQPQHF. The DNA for the CDR3 is TGTGCCAGCAGCGGGACGTTTAGCAATCAGCCCCAGCATTTT.

This clonotype was observed many times. The chain employs TRBV28 and TRBJ2-7; D unresolved. Germline V lookup: CDR1 MDHEN, CDR2 SYDVKM. V dropped 6 bases and J dropped 0 bases, with 9 bases sitting between them. CDR3 length: 13 amino acids. The chain's CDR3 is CASSHHSSYEQYF. The DNA of the CDR3 is TGTGCCAGCAGCCATCACAGCTCCTACGAGCAGTACTTC. Together with reference TRBV28 and TRBJ2-7, the CDR3 gives the full variable domain: DVKVTQSSRYLVKRTGEKVFLECVQDMDHENMFWYRQDPGLGLRLIYFSYDVKMKEKGDIPEGYSVSREKKERFSLILESASTNQTSMYLCASSHHSSYEQYFGPGTRLTVT.

This clonotype was counted many times. The chain recombines TRBV15 with TRBJ2-7; a weak D match, TRBD1 (6 bases). V was shortened by 0 bases and J by 7 bases, with 19 bases between the two germline ends. Germline V lookup: CDR1 LNHNV, CDR2 YYDKDF (reference sequence). This CDR3 is built from 16 residues. This chain's CDR3 is CATSRDRGRGQGEQYF. In DNA form, the CDR3 reads TGTGCCACCAGCAGAGATCGTGGCAGGGGCCAGGGGGAGCAGTACTTC.

With respect to this clonotype: A much larger clone is a single base away; this may be a read error. V is TRBV6-2 or TRBV6-3 and J is TRBJ1-5; the match to TRBD1 covers 8 bases. Looked up from germline, CDR1 is MNHEY and CDR2 is SVGEGT. The CDR3 contains 17 residues. Unmatched junction bases numbered 13, after V lost 5 bases and J lost 4 bases. This CDR3 is CASSVGRGQGANQPQHF. The CDR3 DNA reads TGTGCCAGCAGTGTCGGAAGGGGCCAGGGGGCAAATCAGCCCCAGCATTTT.

This clonotype has more than one count but fewer than ten. J is TRBJ2-1 and V is TRBV10-1, with TRBD1 matching over 8 bases. Germline V lookup: CDR1 WNHNN, CDR2 SYGVQD (reference sequence). With V trimmed by 8 bases and J by 3 bases, 9 bases remained unmatched. CDR3 length: 15 residues. The CDR3 DNA sequence: TGCGCCAGCTCGATCGGACAGGGAGTCTACAATGAGCAGTTCTTC. Encoded protein: CASSIGQGVYNEQFF.

This clonotype occurred many times. This chain joins TRBV11-3 and TRBJ2-1; 7 bases line up with TRBD2. The CDR3 spans 14 residues. After removal of 4 bases from V and 8 bases from J, the junction contained 8 bases not matched to a gene. Per germline, CDR1 SGHNT and CDR2 YENEEA. CDR3: CASSSLFGGDEQFF. The CDR3 DNA is TGTGCCAGCAGCTCCCTCTTTGGGGGGGATGAGCAGTTCTTC.

This clonotype was observed many times. This rearrangement joins TRBV7-9 to TRBJ2-5, with D possibly being TRBD1 (6 bases). This CDR3 spans 12 amino acids. V lost 6 bases and J 7 bases, leaving 12 bases between the germline ends. The germline V gene has CDR1 SEHNR and CDR2 FQNEAQ (reference sequence). The CDR3 sequence: CASRGATRTQYF. Written as DNA, the CDR3 is TGTGCCAGCAGGGGGGCGACGAGGACCCAGTACTTC.